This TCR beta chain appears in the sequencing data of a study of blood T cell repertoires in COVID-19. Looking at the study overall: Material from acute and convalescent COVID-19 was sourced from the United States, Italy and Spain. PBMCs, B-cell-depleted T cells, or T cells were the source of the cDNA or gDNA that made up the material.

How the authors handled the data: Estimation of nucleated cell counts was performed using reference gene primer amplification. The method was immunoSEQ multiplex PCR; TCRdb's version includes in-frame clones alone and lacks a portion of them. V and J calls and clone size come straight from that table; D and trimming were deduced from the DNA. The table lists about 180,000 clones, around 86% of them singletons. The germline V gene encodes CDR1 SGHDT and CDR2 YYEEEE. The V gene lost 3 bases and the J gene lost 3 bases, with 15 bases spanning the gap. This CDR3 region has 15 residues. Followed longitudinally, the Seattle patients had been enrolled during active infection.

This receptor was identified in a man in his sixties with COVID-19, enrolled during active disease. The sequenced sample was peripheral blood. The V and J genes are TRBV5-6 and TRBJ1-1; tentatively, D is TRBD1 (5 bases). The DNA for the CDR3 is TGTGCCAGCAGCTGGGAGGACACTAGGGACACTGAAGCTTTCTTT. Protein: CASSWEDTRDTEAFF.